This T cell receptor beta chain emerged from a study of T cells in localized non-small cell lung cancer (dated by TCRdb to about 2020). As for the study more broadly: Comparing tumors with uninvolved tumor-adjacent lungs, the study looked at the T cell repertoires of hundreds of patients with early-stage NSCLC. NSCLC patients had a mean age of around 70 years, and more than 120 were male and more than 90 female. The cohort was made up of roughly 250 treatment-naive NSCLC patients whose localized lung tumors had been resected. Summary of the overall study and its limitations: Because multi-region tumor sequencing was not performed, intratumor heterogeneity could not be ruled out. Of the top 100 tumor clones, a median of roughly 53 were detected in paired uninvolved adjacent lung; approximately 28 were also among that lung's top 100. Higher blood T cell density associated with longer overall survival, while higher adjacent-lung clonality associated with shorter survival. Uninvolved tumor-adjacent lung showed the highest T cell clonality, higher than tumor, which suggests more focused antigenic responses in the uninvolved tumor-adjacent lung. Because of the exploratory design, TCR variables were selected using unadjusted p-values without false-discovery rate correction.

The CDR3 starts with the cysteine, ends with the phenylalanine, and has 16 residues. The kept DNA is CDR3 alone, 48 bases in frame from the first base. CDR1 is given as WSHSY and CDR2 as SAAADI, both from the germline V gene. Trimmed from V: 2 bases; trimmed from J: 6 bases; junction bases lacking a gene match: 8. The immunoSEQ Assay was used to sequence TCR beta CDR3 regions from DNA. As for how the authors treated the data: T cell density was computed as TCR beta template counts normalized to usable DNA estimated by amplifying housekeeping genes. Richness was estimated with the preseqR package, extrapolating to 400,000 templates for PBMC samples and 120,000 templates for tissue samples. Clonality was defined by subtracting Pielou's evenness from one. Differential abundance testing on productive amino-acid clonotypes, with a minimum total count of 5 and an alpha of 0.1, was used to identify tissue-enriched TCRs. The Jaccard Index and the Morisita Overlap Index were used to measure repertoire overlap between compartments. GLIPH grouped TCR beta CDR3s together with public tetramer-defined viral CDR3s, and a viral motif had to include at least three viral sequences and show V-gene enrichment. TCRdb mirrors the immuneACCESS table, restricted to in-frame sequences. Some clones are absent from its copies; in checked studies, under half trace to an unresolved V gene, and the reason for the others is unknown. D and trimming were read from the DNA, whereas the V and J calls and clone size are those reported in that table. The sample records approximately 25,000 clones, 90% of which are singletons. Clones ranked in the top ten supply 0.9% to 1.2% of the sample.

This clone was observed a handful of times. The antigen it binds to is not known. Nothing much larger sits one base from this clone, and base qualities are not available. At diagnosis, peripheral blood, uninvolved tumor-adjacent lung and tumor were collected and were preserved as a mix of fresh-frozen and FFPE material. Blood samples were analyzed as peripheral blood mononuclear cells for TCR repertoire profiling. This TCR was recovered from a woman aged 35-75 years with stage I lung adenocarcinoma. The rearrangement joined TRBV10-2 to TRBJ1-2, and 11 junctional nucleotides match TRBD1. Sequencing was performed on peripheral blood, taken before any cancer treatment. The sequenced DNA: TGCGCCAGCAGTGAGGGCTGGGACAGGGGGAGTAATGGCTACACCTTC. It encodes CASSEGWDRGSNGYTF.